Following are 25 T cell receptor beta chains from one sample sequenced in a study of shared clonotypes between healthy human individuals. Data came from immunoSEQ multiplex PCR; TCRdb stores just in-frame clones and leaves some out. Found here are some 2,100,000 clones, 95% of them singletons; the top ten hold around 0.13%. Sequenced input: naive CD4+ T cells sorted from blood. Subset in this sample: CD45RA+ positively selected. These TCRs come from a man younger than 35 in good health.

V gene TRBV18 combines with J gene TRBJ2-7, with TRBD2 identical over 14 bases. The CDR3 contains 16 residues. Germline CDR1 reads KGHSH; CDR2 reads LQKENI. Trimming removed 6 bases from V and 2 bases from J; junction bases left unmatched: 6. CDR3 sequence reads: CASSRTSGGKTYEQYF. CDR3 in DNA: TGTGCCAGCTCCCGGACTAGCGGGGGGAAGACCTACGAGCAGTACTTC.

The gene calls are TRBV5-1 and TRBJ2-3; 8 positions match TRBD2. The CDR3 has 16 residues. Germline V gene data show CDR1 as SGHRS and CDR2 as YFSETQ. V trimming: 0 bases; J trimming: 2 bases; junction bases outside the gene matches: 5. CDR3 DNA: TGCGCCAGCAGCTTGGAAGGCGGGAGGATCACAGATACGCAGTATTTT. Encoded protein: CASSLEGGRITDTQYF.

CDR3: CASSLGRGPSTDTQYF. The CDR3 coding sequence is TGTGCCAGCAGCTTAGGGCGGGGTCCCAGCACAGATACGCAGTATTTT. This rearrangement joins TRBV7-2 to TRBJ2-3; TRBD2 is a possible D gene (6 bases). Germline V CDR1 and CDR2: SGHTA, FQGNSA. The CDR3 sequence is 16 residues long. V lost 1 base to trimming and J lost 0 bases, with 11 bases between them.

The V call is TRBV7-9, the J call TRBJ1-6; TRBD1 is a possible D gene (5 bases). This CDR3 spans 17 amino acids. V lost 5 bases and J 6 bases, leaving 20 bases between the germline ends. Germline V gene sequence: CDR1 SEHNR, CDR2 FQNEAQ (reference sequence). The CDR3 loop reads CASSRGGTPEGNSPLHF. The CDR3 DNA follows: TGTGCCAGCAGCCGAGGCGGGACGCCGGAGGGTAATTCACCCCTCCACTTT.

The CDR3 coding sequence is TGTGCCAGCAGTTACTCCAGTCTCGGGGATACGCAGTATTTT. Amino acids: CASSYSSLGDTQYF. V is TRBV6-5 and J is TRBJ2-3; D call uncertain. V lost 0 bases to trimming and J lost 6 bases, with 10 bases between them. The germline gives CDR1 MNHEY, CDR2 SVGAGI. CDR3 length equals 14 residues.

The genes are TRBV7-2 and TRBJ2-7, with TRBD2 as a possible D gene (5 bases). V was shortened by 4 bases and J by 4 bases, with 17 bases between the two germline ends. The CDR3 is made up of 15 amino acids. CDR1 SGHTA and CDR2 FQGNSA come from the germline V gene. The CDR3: CASSSSVWGAYEQYF. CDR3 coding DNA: TGTGCCAGCAGCTCCTCCGTATGGGGAGCTTACGAGCAGTACTTC.

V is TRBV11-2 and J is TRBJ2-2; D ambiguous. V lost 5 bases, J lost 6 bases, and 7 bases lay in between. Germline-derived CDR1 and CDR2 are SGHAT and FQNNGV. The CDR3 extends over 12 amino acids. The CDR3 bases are TGTGCCAGCAGCCCCTTTTCCGGGGAGCTGTTTTTT. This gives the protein CASSPFSGELFF.

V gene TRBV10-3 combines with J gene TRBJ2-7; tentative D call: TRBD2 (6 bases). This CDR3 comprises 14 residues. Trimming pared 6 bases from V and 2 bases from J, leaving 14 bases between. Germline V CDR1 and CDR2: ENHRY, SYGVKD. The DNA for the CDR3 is TGTGCCATCAGGGAGGGTCCTAATACCTACGAGCAGTACTTC. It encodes CAIREGPNTYEQYF.

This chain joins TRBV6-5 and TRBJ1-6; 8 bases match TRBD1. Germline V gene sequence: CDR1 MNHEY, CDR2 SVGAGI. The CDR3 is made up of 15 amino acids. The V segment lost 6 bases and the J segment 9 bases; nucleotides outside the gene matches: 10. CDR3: CASRTGQGLSSPLHF. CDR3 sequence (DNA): TGTGCCAGCAGGACTGGACAGGGCTTGAGTTCACCCCTCCACTTT.

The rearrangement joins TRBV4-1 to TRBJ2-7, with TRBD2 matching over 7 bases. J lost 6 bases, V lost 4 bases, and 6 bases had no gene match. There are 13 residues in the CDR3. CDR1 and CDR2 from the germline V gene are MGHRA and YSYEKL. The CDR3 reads CASSRGEGTEQYF. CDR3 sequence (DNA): TGCGCCAGCAGCCGTGGGGAGGGGACCGAGCAGTACTTC.

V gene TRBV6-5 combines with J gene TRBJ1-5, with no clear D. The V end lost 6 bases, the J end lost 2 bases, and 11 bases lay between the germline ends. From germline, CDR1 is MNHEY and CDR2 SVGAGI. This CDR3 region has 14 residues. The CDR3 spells CASSPVPGNQPQHF. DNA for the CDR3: TGTGCCAGCAGCCCAGTGCCTGGCAATCAGCCCCAGCATTTT.

CDR3 DNA sequence: TGTGCCAGCAGCAGAGCGGGGGGTACAGATACGCAGTATTTT. Translating it yields CASSRAGGTDTQYF. J is TRBJ2-3 and V is TRBV5-4; the match to TRBD2 covers 9 bases. Germline assignment: CDR1 SGHNT and CDR2 YYREEE (reference sequence). The ends lost 4 bases at V and 3 bases at J; junction bases unmatched: 3. The CDR3 spans 14 residues.

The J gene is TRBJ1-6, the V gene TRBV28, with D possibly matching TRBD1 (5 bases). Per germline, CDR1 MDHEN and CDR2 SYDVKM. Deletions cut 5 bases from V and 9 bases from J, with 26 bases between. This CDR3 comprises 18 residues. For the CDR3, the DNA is TGTGCCAGCAGTCTCCCCGCGGTGGGGGTTCGGGCTGTTTCACCCCTCCACTTT. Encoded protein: CASSLPAVGVRAVSPLHF. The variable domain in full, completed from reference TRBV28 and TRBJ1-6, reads DVKVTQSSRYLVKRTGEKVFLECVQDMDHENMFWYRQDPGLGLRLIYFSYDVKMKEKGDIPEGYSVSREKKERFSLILESASTNQTSMYLCASSLPAVGVRAVSPLHFGNGTRLTVT.

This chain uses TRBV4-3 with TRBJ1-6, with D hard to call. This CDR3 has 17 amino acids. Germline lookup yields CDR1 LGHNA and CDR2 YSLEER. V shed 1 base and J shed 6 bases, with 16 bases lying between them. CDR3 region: CASSQVLSASFNSPLHF. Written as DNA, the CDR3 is TGCGCCAGCAGCCAAGTCTTGTCAGCAAGTTTTAATTCACCCCTCCACTTT.

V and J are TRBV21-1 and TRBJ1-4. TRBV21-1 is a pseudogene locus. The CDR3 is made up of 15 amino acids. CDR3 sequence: CASSFPGRLNEKLFF. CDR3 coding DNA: TGTGCCAGCAGCTTCCCGGGACGTCTTAATGAAAAACTGTTTTTT.

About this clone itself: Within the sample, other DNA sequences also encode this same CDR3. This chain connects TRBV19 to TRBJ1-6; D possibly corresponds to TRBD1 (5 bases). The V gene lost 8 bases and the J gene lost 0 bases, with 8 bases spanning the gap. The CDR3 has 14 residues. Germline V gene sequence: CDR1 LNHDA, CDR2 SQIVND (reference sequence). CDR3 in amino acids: CASLDSSYNSPLHF. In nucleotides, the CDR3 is TGTGCCAGTCTAGACAGCTCCTATAATTCACCCCTCCACTTT.

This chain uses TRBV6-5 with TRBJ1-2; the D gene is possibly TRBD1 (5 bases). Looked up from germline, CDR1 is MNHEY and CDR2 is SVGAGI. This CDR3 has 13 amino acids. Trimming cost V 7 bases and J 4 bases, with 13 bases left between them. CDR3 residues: CASTRGPFYGYTF. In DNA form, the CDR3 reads TGTGCCAGCACGAGGGGACCCTTCTATGGCTACACCTTC.

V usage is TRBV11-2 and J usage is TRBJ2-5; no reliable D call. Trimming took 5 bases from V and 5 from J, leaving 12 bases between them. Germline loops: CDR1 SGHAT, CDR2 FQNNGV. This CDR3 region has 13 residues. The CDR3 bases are TGTGCCAGCAGCGCGACGCGGCTTGAGACCCAGTACTTC. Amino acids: CASSATRLETQYF. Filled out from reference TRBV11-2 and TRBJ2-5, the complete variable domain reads EAGVAQSPRYKIIEKRQSVAFWCNPISGHATLYWYQQILGQGPKLLIQFQNNGVVDDSQLPKDRFSAERLKGVDSTLKIQPAKLEDSAVYLCASSATRLETQYFGPGTRLLVL.

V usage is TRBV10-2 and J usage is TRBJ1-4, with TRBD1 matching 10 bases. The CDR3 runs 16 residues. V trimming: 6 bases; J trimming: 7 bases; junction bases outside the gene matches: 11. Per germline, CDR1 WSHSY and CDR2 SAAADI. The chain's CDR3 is CASRAMDRGITEKLFF. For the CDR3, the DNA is TGCGCCAGCAGAGCCATGGACAGGGGGATAACTGAAAAACTGTTTTTT.

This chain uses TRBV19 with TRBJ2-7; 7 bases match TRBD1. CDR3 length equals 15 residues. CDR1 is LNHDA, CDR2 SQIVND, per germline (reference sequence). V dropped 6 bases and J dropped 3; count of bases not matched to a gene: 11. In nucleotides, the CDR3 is TGTGCCAGTAGCAACGAACGGACAGGTTTCTACGAGCAGTACTTC. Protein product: CASSNERTGFYEQYF.

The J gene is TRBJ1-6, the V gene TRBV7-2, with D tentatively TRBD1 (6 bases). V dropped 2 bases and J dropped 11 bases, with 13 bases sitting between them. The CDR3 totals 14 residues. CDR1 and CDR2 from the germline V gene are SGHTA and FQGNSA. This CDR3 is CASSLRGENTPLHF. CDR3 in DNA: TGTGCCAGCAGCTTAAGGGGGGAAAATACACCCCTCCACTTT.

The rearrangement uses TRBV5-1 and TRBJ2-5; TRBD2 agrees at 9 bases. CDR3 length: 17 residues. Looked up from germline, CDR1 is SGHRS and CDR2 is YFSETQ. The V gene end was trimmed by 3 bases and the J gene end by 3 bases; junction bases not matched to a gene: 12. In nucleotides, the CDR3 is TGCGCCAGCAGCTGGACTAGCGCCCACCGAAGAGAAGAGACCCAGTACTTC. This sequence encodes CASSWTSAHRREETQYF.

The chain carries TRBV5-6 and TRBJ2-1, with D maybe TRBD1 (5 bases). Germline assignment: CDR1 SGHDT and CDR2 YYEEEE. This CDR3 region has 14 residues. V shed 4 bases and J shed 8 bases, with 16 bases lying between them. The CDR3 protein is CASSQPQGNDEQFF. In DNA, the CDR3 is TGTGCCAGCAGCCAACCCCAGGGAAACGATGAGCAGTTCTTC.

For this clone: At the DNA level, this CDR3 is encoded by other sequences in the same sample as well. CDR3: CASSLRGNYGYTF. DNA of the CDR3: TGTGCCAGCAGCTTACGGGGGAACTATGGCTACACCTTC. The chain carries TRBV7-2 and TRBJ1-2; a weak D match, TRBD1 (5 bases). The CDR3 consists of 13 residues. The germline V gene encodes CDR1 SGHTA and CDR2 FQGNSA. V was clipped by 2 bases and J by 2 bases, with 6 bases between them. Full variable domain (remainder filled in from reference TRBV7-2 and TRBJ1-2): GAGVSQSPSNKVTEKGKDVELRCDPISGHTALYWYRQSLGQGLEFLIYFQGNSAPDKSGLPSDRFSAERTGGSVSTLTIQRTQQEDSAVYLCASSLRGNYGYTFGSGTRLTVV.

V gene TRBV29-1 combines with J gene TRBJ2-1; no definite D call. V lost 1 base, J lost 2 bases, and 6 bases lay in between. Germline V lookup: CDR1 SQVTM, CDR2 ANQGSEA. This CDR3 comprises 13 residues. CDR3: CSVEAGTYNEQFF. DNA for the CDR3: TGCAGCGTTGAAGCAGGAACCTACAATGAGCAGTTCTTC.